This T cell receptor beta chain was retrieved from a study of blood T cell repertoires in COVID-19. Clones were sequenced by immunoSEQ multiplex PCR, and TCRdb holds only the in-frame ones, with some missing. The repertoire holds around 480,000 clones, with more than 70% as singletons. The CDR3 length is 15 residues. Germline V gene lookup returns CDR1 MNHNS and CDR2 SASEGT. Trimming cost V 7 bases and J 4 bases, with 20 bases left between them. This chain links TRBV6-1 with TRBJ2-7, with D tentatively TRBD1 (8 bases). The sequencing input was peripheral blood. The sequence was obtained from a woman in her fifties or sixties with COVID-19, enrolled during active disease. CDR3 amino acids: CASISTGQGGYEQYF. The CDR3 DNA reads TGTGCCAGCATTTCCACCGGACAGGGAGGGTACGAGCAGTACTTC.